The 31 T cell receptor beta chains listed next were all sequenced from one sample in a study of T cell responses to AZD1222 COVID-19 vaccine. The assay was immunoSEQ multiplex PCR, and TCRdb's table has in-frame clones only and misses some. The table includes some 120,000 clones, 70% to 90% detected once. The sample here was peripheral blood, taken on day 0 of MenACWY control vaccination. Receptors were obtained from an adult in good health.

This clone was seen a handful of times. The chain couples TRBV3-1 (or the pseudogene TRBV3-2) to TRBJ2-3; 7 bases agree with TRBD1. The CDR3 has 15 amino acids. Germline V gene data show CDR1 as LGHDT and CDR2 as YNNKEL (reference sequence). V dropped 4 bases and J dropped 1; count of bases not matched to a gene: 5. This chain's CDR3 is CASSPRQGGTDTQYF. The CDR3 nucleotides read TGTGCCAGCAGCCCTCGGCAGGGGGGCACAGATACGCAGTATTTT.

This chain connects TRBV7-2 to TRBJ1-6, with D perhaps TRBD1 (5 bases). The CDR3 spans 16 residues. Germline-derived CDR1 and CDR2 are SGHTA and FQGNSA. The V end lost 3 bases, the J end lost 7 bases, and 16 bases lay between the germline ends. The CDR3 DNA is TGTGCCAGCAGCTTCGATACCGGGACGGCGAATTCACCCCTCCACTTT. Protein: CASSFDTGTANSPLHF.

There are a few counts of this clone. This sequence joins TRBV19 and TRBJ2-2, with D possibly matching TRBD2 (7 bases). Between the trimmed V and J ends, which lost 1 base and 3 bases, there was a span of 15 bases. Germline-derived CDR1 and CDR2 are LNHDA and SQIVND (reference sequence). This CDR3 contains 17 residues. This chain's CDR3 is CASSIGYAGADTGELFF. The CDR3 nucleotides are TGTGCCAGTAGTATAGGGTACGCGGGGGCGGACACCGGGGAGCTGTTTTTT.

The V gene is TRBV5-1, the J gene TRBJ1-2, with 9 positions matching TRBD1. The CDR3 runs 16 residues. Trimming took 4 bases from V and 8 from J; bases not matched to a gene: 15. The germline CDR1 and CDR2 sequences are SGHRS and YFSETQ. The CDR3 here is CASSMLSGTGSRGYTF. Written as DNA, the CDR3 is TGCGCCAGCAGCATGCTCTCCGGGACAGGGTCTCGGGGCTACACCTTC. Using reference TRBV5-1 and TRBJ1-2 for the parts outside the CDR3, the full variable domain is KAGVTQTPRYLIKTRGQQVTLSCSPISGHRSVSWYQQTPGQGLQFLFEYFSETQRNKGNFPGRFSGRQFSNSRSEMNVSTLELGDSALYLCASSMLSGTGSRGYTFGSGTRLTVV.

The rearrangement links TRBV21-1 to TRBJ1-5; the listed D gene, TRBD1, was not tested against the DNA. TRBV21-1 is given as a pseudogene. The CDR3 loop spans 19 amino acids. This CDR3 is CASSKAPRITEYSNQPQHF. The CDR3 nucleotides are TGTGCCAGCAGCAAAGCCCCCAGAATAACCGAATATAGCAATCAGCCCCAGCATTTT.

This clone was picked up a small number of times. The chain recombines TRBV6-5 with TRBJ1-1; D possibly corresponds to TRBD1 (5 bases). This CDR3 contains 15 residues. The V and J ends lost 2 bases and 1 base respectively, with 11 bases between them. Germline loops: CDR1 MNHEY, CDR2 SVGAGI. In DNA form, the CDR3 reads TGTGCCAGCAGTTACCGGGGGTCAGCGAACACTGAAGCTTTCTTT. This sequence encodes CASSYRGSANTEAFF.

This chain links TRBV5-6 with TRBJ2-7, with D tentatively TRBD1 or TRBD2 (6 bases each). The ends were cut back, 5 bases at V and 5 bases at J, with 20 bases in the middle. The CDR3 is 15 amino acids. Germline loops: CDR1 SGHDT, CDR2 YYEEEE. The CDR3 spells CASSLGGPLGDEQYF. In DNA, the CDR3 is TGTGCCAGCAGTCTCGGGGGCCCCTTGGGGGACGAGCAGTACTTC.

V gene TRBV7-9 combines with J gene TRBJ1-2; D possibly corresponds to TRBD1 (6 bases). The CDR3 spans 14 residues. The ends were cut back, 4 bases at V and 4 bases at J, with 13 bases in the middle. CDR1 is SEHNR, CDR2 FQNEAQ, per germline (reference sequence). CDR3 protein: CASSSTGTIYGYTF. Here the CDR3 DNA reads TGTGCCAGCAGCTCCACCGGGACAATCTATGGCTACACCTTC.

The CDR3 coding sequence is TGTGCCAGCAGTTACGACTGGGCAGGGGGTTTAGCTTTCTTT. Translated, it gives CASSYDWAGGLAFF. The V call is TRBV6-5, the J call TRBJ1-1, with 7 nucleotides matching TRBD1. The CDR3 contains 14 residues. The germline V gene encodes CDR1 MNHEY and CDR2 SVGAGI. V lost 2 bases and J lost 10; bases outside the gene matches: 10.

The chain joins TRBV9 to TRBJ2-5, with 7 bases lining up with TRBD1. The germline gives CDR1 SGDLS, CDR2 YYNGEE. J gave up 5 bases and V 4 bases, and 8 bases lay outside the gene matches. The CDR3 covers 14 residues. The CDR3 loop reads CASSSQQGRETQYF. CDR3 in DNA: TGTGCCAGCAGCTCACAACAGGGGCGGGAGACCCAGTACTTC.

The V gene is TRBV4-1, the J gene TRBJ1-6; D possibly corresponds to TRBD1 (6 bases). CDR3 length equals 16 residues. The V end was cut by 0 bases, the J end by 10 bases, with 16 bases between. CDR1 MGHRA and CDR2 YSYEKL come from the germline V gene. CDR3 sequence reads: CASSQERAGARSPLHF. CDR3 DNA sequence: TGCGCCAGCAGCCAAGAGAGAGCGGGGGCGAGATCACCCCTCCACTTT.

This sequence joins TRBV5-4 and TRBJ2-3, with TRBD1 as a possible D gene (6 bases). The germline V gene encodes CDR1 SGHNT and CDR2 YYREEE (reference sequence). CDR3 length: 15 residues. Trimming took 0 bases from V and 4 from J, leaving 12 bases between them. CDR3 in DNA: TGTGCCAGCAGCTTGGAGGGGGAATCGGCAGATACGCAGTATTTT. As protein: CASSLEGESADTQYF.

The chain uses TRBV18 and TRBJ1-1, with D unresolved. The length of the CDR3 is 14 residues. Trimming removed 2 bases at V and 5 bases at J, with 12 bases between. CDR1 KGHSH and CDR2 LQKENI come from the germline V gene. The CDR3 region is CASSPTSMGTEAFF. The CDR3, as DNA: TGTGCCAGCTCACCAACCTCTATGGGGACTGAAGCTTTCTTT.

The CDR3 protein is CASSLNRDTANYGYTF. CDR3 nucleotides: TGTGCCAGCAGTTTAAACCGGGACACTGCTAACTATGGCTACACCTTC. The chain has TRBV28 and TRBJ1-2; D is possibly TRBD1 (6 bases). Germline CDR1 and CDR2: MDHEN and SYDVKM. CDR3 length equals 16 residues. V was pared by 2 bases and J by 0 bases, with 13 bases between.

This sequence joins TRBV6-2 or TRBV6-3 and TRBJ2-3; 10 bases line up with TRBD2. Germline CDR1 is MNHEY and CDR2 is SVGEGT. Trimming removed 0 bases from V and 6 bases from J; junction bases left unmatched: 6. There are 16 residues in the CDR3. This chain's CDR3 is CASSYSAAGGRDTQYF. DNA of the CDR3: TGTGCCAGCAGTTACTCGGCAGCGGGGGGGCGGGATACGCAGTATTTT.

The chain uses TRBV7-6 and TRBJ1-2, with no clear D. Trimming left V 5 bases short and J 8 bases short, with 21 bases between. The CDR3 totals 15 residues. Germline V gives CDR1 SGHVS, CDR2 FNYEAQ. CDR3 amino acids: CASSPLVSSRSGYTF. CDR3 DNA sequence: TGTGCCAGCAGCCCCCTGGTTAGCAGCCGATCCGGCTACACCTTC.

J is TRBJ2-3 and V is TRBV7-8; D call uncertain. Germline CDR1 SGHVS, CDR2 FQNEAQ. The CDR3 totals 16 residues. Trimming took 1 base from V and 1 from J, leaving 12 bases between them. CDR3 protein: CASSLGRGQRTDTQYF. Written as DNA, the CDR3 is TGTGCCAGCAGCTTAGGGCGAGGCCAACGCACAGATACGCAGTATTTT.

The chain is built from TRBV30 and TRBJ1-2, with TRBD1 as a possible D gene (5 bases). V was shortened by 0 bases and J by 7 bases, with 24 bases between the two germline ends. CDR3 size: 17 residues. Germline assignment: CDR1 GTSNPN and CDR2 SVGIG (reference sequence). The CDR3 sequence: CAWSVVYPGQGVSGYTF. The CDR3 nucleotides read TGTGCCTGGAGTGTGGTTTATCCAGGACAAGGGGTATCTGGCTACACCTTC.

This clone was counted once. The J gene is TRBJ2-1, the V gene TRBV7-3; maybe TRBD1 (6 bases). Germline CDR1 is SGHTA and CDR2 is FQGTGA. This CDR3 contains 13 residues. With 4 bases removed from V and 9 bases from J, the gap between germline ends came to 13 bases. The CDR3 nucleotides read TGTGCCAGCAGCTCCAGGCAACAGGGTGAGCAGTTCTTC. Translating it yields CASSSRQQGEQFF.

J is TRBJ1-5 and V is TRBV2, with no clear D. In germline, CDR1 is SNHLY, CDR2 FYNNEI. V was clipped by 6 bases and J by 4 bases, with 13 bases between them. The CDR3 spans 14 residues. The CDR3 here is CASRPGTPNQPQHF. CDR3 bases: TGTGCCAGCAGACCGGGAACCCCAAATCAGCCCCAGCATTTT.

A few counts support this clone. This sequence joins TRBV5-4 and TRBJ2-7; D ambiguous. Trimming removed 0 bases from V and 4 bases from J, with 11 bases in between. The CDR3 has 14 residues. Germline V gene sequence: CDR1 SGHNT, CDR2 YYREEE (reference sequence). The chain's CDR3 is CASSLGVGRYEQYF. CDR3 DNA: TGTGCCAGCAGCTTGGGAGTAGGACGGTACGAGCAGTACTTC.

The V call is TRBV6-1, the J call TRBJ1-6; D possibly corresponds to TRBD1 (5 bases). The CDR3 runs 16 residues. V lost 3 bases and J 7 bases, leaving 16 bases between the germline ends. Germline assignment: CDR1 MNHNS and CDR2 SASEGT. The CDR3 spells CASSDGGGAINSPLHF. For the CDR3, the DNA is TGTGCCAGCAGTGACGGGGGAGGGGCCATAAATTCACCCCTCCACTTT.

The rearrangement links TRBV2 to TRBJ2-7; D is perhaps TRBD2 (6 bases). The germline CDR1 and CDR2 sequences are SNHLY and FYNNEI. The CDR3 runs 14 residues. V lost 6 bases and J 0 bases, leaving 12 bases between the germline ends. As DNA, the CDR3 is TGTGCCAGCAGAATAGCGGTAACCTCCTACGAGCAGTACTTC. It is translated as CASRIAVTSYEQYF.

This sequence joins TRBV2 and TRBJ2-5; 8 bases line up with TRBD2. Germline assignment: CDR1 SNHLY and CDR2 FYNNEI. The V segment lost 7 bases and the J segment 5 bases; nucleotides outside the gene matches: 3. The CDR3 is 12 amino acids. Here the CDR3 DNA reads TGTGCCAGCAAAGGCGGGGGGGAGACCCAGTACTTC. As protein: CASKGGGETQYF. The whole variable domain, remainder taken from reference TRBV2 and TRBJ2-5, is EPEVTQTPSHQVTQMGQEVILRCVPISNHLYFYWYRQILGQKVEFLVSFYNNEISEKSEIFDDQFSVERPDGSNFTLKIRSTKLEDSAMYFCASKGGGETQYFGPGTRLLVL.

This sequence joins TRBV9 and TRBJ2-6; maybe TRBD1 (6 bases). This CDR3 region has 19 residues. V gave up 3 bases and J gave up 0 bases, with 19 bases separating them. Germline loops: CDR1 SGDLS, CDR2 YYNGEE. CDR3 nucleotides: TGTGCCAGCAGCGCACCTCTAGCTCCGACAGGCTCTGGGGCCAACGTCCTGACTTTC. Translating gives CASSAPLAPTGSGANVLTF.

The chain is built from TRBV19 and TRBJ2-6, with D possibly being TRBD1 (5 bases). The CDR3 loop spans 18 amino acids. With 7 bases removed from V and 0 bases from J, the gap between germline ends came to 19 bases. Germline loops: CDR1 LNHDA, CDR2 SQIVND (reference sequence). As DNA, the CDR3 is TGTGCCAGTAAAGTCCGACAGTCCCGTTCCTCTGGGGCCAACGTCCTGACTTTC. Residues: CASKVRQSRSSGANVLTF.

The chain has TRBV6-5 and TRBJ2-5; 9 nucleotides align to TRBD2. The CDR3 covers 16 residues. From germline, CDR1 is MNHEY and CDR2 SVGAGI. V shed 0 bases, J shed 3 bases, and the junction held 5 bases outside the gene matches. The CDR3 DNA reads TGTGCCAGCAGTTACTCCTGGCGGGGGGGCGAAGAGACCCAGTACTTC. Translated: CASSYSWRGGEETQYF.

The CDR3 is CASSLAETYEQYF. The CDR3 DNA is TGTGCCAGCAGCTTAGCAGAAACCTACGAGCAGTACTTC. This rearrangement joins TRBV7-6 to TRBJ2-7; no clear D gene. This CDR3 contains 13 residues. The V end was cut by 0 bases, the J end by 2 bases, with 5 bases between. Looked up from germline, CDR1 is SGHVS and CDR2 is FNYEAQ.

CDR3: CASKRWSGQPQHF. Written as DNA, the CDR3 is TGTGCCAGCAAGAGGTGGTCTGGGCAGCCCCAGCATTTT. The rearrangement uses TRBV6-5 and TRBJ1-5; D remains ambiguous. The ends were cut back, 7 bases at V and 7 bases at J, with 14 bases in the middle. The CDR3 totals 13 residues. Germline CDR1 reads MNHEY; CDR2 reads SVGAGI.

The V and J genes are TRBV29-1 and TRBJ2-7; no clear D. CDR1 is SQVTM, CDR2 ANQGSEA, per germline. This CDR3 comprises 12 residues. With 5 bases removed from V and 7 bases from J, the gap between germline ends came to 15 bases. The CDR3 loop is CSVRTGVREQYF. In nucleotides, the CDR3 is TGCAGCGTTCGGACCGGCGTTAGGGAGCAGTACTTC.

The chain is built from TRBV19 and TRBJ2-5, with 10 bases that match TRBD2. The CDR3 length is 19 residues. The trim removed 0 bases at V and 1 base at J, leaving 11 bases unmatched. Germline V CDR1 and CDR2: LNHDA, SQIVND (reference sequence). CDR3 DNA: TGTGCCAGTAGTATAGATTACGTGGCTAGCGGGGGATTCCAAGAGACCCAGTACTTC. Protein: CASSIDYVASGGFQETQYF.